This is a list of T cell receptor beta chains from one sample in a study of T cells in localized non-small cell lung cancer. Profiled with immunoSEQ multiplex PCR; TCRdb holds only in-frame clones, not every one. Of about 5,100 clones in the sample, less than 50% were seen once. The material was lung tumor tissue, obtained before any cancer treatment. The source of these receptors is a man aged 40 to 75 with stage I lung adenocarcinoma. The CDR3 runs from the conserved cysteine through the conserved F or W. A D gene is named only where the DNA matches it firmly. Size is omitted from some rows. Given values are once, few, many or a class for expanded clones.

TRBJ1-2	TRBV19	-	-	CASSIALERDYGYTF	-
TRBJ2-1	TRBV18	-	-	CASSPQINEQFF	TGTGCCAGCTCACCCCAAATCAATGAGCAGTTCTTC
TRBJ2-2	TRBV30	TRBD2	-	CAWSSERTSGFGELFF	TGTGCCTGGAGTTCCGAGAGGACTAGCGGTTTCGGGGAGCTGTTTTTT
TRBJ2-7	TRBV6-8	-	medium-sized	CAIRDTGWGEQYF	TGTGCCATCAGGGATACAGGGTGGGGCGAGCAGTACTTC
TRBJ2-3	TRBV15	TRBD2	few	CATSRGWTSVADTQYF	TGTGCCACCAGCAGAGGATGGACTAGTGTTGCAGATACGCAGTATTTT
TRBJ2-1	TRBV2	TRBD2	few	CASRGTSGRAYEQFF	TGTGCCAGCAGGGGGACTAGCGGGAGGGCCTATGAGCAGTTCTTC
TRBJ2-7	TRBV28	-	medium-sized	CASRVIGPSSYEQYF	TGTGCCAGCAGGGTAATAGGGCCTAGCTCCTACGAGCAGTACTTC
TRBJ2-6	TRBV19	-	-	CASRRLSGANVLTF	TGTGCCAGTAGAAGGCTCTCTGGGGCCAACGTCCTGACTTTC
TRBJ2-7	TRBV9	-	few	CASSEEEFDEQYF	TGTGCCAGCAGTGAGGAGGAATTCGACGAGCAGTACTTC
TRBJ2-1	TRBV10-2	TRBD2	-	CASSVASGGRYEQFF	TGCGCCAGCAGTGTGGCTAGCGGAGGTCGATATGAGCAGTTCTTC
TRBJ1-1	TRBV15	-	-	CATSRETGSREAFF	TGTGCCACCAGCAGAGAGACAGGTTCGCGAGAAGCTTTCTTT
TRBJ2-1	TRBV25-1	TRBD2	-	CASSESLSGKNEQFF	TGTGCCAGCAGTGAATCCCTAAGCGGGAAAAATGAGCAGTTCTTC
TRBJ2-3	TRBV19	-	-	CASSILSGDTQYF	TGTGCCAGTAGTATTCTCTCTGGGGATACGCAGTATTTT
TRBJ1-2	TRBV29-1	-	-	CSVNLQTNYGYTF	TGCAGCGTTAACTTACAGACTAACTATGGCTACACCTTC
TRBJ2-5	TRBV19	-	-	CASSMGRVGTGGTQYF	TGTGCCAGTAGTATGGGTCGTGTCGGGACCGGTGGGACCCAGTACTTC
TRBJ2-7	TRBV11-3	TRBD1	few	CASSQQHGTGSYEQYF	TGTGCCAGCAGCCAACAACACGGGACAGGGTCCTACGAGCAGTACTTC
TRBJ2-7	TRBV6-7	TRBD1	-	CASSELQGESREQYF	TGTGCCAGCAGTGAGTTACAGGGGGAGTCTCGCGAGCAGTACTTC
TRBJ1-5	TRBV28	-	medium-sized	CASIADRTNQPQHF	TGTGCCAGCATCGCGGACAGAACAAATCAGCCCCAGCATTTT
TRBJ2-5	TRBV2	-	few	CASSGRLETQYF	TGTGCCAGCAGTGGCCGCCTAGAGACCCAGTACTTC
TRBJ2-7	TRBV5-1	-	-	CASSLDGYTRDEQYF	TGCGCCAGCAGCTTGGATGGTTACACTAGGGACGAGCAGTACTTC
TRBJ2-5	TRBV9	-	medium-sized	CASMINGVWETQYF	TGTGCCAGCATGATCAACGGGGTTTGGGAGACCCAGTACTTC
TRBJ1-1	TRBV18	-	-	CASSQWGGQNTEAFF	TGTGCCAGCTCGCAGTGGGGCGGACAGAACACTGAAGCTTTCTTT
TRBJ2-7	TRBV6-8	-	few	CASRTHREVGYEQYF	TGTGCCAGCAGGACCCACAGGGAGGTGGGATACGAGCAGTACTTC
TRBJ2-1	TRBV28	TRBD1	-	CASSRTGQGRSGSSSYNEQFF	TGTGCCAGCAGTCGGACGGGACAGGGGCGGAGCGGGAGTAGCTCCTACAATGAGCAGTTCTTC
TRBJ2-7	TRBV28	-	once	CASSVPGERAYEQYF	TGTGCCAGCAGTGTCCCGGGGGAGAGGGCCTACGAGCAGTACTTC
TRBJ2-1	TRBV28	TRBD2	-	CASNFGLVRHEQFF	TGTGCCAGCAACTTTGGACTAGTAAGGCATGAGCAGTTCTTC
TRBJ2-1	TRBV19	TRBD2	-	CASSIRGGYNEQFF	TGTGCCAGTAGTATACGGGGGGGCTACAATGAGCAGTTCTTC
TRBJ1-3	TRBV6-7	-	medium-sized	CASGRVSGNTIYF	TGTGCCAGCGGACGGGTCTCTGGAAACACCATATATTTT
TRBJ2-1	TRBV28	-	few	CASSPVGSSYNEQFF	TGTGCCAGCAGCCCGGTAGGGAGCTCCTACAATGAGCAGTTCTTC
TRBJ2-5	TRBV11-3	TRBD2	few	CASSQSKPLAGGETQYF	TGTGCCAGCAGCCAATCAAAACCACTAGCGGGGGGAGAGACCCAGTACTTC
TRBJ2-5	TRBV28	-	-	CASSLTWRPGYF	TGTGCCAGCAGCCTAACTTGGAGGCCGGGGTACTTC
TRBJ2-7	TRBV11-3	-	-	CASTPSKGLLRQYF	TGTGCCAGCACCCCATCTAAAGGGTTACTACGGCAGTACTTC
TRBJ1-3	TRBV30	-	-	CAWIRGTSGNTIYF	TGTGCCTGGATCCGGGGAACCTCTGGAAACACCATATATTTT
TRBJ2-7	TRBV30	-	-	CAWAPARARYEQYF	TGTGCCTGGGCGCCGGCGAGGGCCCGGTACGAGCAGTACTTC
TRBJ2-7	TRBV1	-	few	CASSQDSTSIYEQYF	TGCGCCAGCAGCCAAGATTCGACTAGTATCTACGAGCAGTACTTC
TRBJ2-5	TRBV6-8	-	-	CASSYRLEETQYF	TGTGCCAGCAGTTACCGACTAGAAGAGACCCAGTACTTC
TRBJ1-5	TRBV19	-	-	CASSITAYSNQPQHF	TGTGCCAGTAGTATAACAGCCTATAGCAATCAGCCCCAGCATTTT
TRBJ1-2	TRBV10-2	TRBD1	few	CASSDQTGGSDGYTF	TGCGCCAGCAGTGATCAGACAGGGGGCTCGGATGGCTACACCTTC
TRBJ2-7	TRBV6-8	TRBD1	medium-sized	CASRDIPTGVVEQYF	TGTGCCAGCAGAGACATCCCGACAGGGGTTGTTGAGCAGTACTTC
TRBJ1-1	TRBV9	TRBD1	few	CASSTGGRGTEAFF	TGTGCCAGCAGCACAGGGGGCCGTGGGACTGAAGCTTTCTTT
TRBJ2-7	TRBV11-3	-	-	CASSLDLVGYEQYF	TGTGCCAGCAGCTTAGATCTAGTCGGGTACGAGCAGTACTTC
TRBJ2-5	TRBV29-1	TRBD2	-	CSVRDSGRGETQYF	TGCAGCGTGCGGGATAGCGGGAGGGGAGAGACCCAGTACTTC
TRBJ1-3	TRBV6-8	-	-	CASSHPHLGNTIYF	TGTGCCAGCAGTCACCCCCACTTAGGAAACACCATATATTTT
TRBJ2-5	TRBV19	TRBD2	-	CASTAWTSGRAGETQYF	TGTGCCAGTACCGCTTGGACTAGCGGGAGGGCTGGAGAGACCCAGTACTTC
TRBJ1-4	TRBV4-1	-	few	CASSQTGNEKLFF	TGCGCCAGCAGCCAAACGGGAAATGAAAAACTGTTTTTT
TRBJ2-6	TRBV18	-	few	CASSPASRAVSGANVLTF	TGTGCCAGCTCACCAGCTTCTAGGGCGGTTTCTGGGGCCAACGTCCTGACTTTC
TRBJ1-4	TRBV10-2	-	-	CASSLLRGDPTSNEKLFF	TGCGCCAGCAGTCTCCTCAGAGGGGACCCAACAAGTAATGAAAAACTGTTTTTT
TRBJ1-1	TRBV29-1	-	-	CSVINRYRLPFF	TGCAGCGTTATAAACAGGTATCGGCTTCCTTTCTTT
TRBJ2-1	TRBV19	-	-	CASSTVTTPNEQFF	TGTGCCAGTAGTACTGTGACTACGCCCAATGAGCAGTTCTTC
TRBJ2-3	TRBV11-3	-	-	CASSLFGGTDTQYF	TGTGCCAGCAGCTTATTTGGGGGCACAGATACGCAGTATTTT
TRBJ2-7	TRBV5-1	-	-	CASSSGTLTGEQYF	TGCGCCAGCAGCTCCGGGACTCTAACGGGGGAGCAGTACTTC
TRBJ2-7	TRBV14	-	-	CASSSTTGYEQYF	TGTGCCAGCAGCTCAACGACAGGCTACGAGCAGTACTTC
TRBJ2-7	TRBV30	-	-	CAWRKRQNRGLEQYF	TGTGCCTGGAGAAAACGACAAAATCGGGGGCTCGAGCAGTACTTC
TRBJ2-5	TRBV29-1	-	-	CSVGQLKETQYF	TGCAGCGTTGGGCAATTAAAAGAGACCCAGTACTTC
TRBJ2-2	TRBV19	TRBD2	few	CASSISSGRVNTGELFF	TGTGCCAGTAGTATCAGTAGCGGGAGGGTGAACACCGGGGAGCTGTTTTTT
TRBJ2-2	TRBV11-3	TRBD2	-	CASSLGTSKLNTGELFF	TGTGCCAGCAGCCTGGGGACTAGCAAACTAAACACCGGGGAGCTGTTTTTT
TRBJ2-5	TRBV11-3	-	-	CASSQGGGVQETQYF	TGTGCCAGCAGCCAAGGAGGGGGGGTCCAAGAGACCCAGTACTTC